These 21 T cell receptor beta chains came from one sample sequenced in a study of blood T cells in healthy people across ages. A second PCR, run for about 7 to 11 cycles, used a sample-barcoded 5' primer plus a J-beta primer mix. Each CDR3 protein is one row after TCRdb ran MiXCR on the 5' RACE reads. The data contain about 1.7 million distinct CDR3 sequences, under 30% of them singletons. Sequences were obtained from blood. These receptor sequences come from a woman aged 25 to 39 in good health.

V gene TRBV7-9 combines with J gene TRBJ1-2, with D tentatively TRBD1 (6 bases). CDR1 is SEHNR, CDR2 FQNEAQ, per germline (reference sequence). The CDR3 has 15 amino acids. Trimming shortened V by 11 bases and J by 0 bases, and 19 bases separated the two germline ends. CDR3 sequence: CAGTLEGGPNYGYTF. CDR3 nucleotides: TGTGCCGGCACCCTGGAGGGGGGGCCTAACTATGGCTACACCTTC.

This clonotype was seen repeatedly, ten times or more. This chain uses TRBV9 with TRBJ2-7; D is uncertain. CDR3 length: 16 residues. CDR1 is SGDLS, CDR2 YYNGEE, per germline. V lost 0 bases to trimming and J lost 5 bases, with 18 bases between them. This CDR3 reads CASSVGGSAVRHEQYF. CDR3 nucleotide sequence: TGTGCCAGCAGCGTAGGAGGAAGTGCAGTTCGCCACGAGCAGTACTTC. Based on the CDR3 plus reference TRBV9 and TRBJ2-7, the full variable domain is DSGVTQTPKHLITATGQRVTLRCSPRSGDLSVYWYQQSLDQGLQFLIQYYNGEERAKGNILERFSAQQFPDLHSELNLSSLELGDSALYFCASSVGGSAVRHEQYFGPGTRLTVT.

Points on this clonotype: This may stem from a read error, because a much larger clone lies one nucleotide away. The gene calls are TRBV7-2 and TRBJ2-7; tentatively, D is TRBD1 or TRBD2 (6 bases each). The CDR3 has 14 residues. Germline CDR1 and CDR2: SGHTA and FQGNSA. CDR3 DNA: TGTGCCAGCAGCTTAGATGGGGGGCGATACGGGCAGTACTTC. This gives the protein CASSLDGGRYGQYF. Supplemented by reference TRBV7-2 and TRBJ2-7, the full variable domain reads GAGVSQSPSNKVTEKGKDVELRCDPISGHTALYWYRQSLGQGLEFLIYFQGNSAPDKSGLPSDRFSAERTGGSVSTLTIQRTQQEDSAVYLCASSLDGGRYGQYFGPGTRLTVT.

This chain links TRBV6-2 or TRBV6-3 with TRBJ2-7; 10 bases line up with TRBD2. Germline CDR1 reads MNHEY; CDR2 reads SVGEGT. Trimming at V came to 0 bases and at J to 3 bases, leaving 2 bases not matched to a gene. The CDR3 spans 15 residues. The CDR3 DNA sequence: TGTGCCAGCAGTTACTCGCCTAGCGGGAGCTACGAGCAGTACTTC. This translates into CASSYSPSGSYEQYF.

This clonotype was found once. The chain uses TRBV20-1 and TRBJ1-2; D gene ambiguous. This CDR3 has 12 residues. The V and J ends lost 0 bases and 8 bases respectively, with 10 bases between them. Per germline, CDR1 DFQATT and CDR2 SNEGSKA (reference sequence). The CDR3 DNA follows: TGCAGTGCTAGAGACCCACCGTGGGGCTACACCTTC. Its translation is CSARDPPWGYTF.

This clonotype was seen only a few times. CDR3 loop: CASSQDRRGYEQYF. The CDR3 bases are TGCGCCAGCAGCCAAGATCGAAGGGGTTACGAGCAGTACTTC. The chain combines TRBV4-3 with TRBJ2-7; D might be TRBD1 (5 bases). This CDR3 is built from 14 residues. CDR1 is LGHNA, CDR2 YSLEER, per germline. With 0 bases removed from V and 4 bases from J, the gap between germline ends came to 10 bases.

This chain joins TRBV4-1 and TRBJ2-7; the D gene is possibly TRBD1 (6 bases). CDR3 length: 18 amino acids. Trimming left V 1 base short and J 6 bases short, with 25 bases between. Germline V gives CDR1 MGHRA, CDR2 YSYEKL. The CDR3 is CASSQVLVGAGDVSEQYF. CDR3 bases: TGCGCCAGCAGCCAAGTCCTAGTCGGCGCAGGGGATGTGAGCGAGCAGTACTTC.

A few counts support this clonotype. The rearrangement joins TRBV27 to TRBJ1-5, with TRBD1 identical over 9 bases. J was trimmed by 2 bases and V by 3 bases; bases with no gene match: 5. This CDR3 has 16 residues. Germline CDR1 and CDR2: MNHEY and SMNVEV (reference sequence). This chain's CDR3 is CASSLRWTGGNQPQHF. DNA of the CDR3: TGTGCCAGCAGTTTGCGTTGGACAGGGGGCAATCAGCCCCAGCATTTT.

J is TRBJ2-3 and V is TRBV12-3 or TRBV12-4; a possible D gene is TRBD1 (7 bases). This CDR3 is 16 amino acids long. V was cut by 5 bases and J by 13 bases, with 28 bases left in between. The CDR3 DNA follows: TGTGCCAGCAGTCCCCACGGCAGGGGGACGGGAGATGCGGAGTATTTT. Translated, it gives CASSPHGRGTGDAEYF.

This clonotype was counted a few times. The V gene is TRBV5-1, the J gene TRBJ2-6; no clear D. The germline V gene has CDR1 SGHRS and CDR2 YFSETQ. The CDR3 covers 15 residues. Trimming pared 3 bases from V and 15 bases from J, leaving 22 bases between. The CDR3 spells CASSSASLTDISLTF. The CDR3 DNA follows: TGCGCCAGCAGCTCCGCCTCCCTGACCGACATATCCCTGACTTTC. Full variable domain (missing parts from reference TRBV5-1 and TRBJ2-6): KAGVTQTPRYLIKTRGQQVTLSCSPISGHRSVSWYQQTPGQGLQFLFEYFSETQRNKGNFPGRFSGRQFSNSRSEMNVSTLELGDSALYLCASSSASLTDISLTFGAGSRLTVL.

This chain links TRBV20-1 with TRBJ2-1; possible D gene TRBD2, 6 bases. The germline V gene has CDR1 DFQATT and CDR2 SNEGSKA (reference sequence). The V gene lost 5 bases and the J gene lost 0 bases, with 17 bases spanning the gap. CDR3 length: 16 amino acids. Written as DNA, the CDR3 is TGCAGTGCTCGAACTTGGGACTCGAGCTCCTACAATGAGCAGTTCTTC. This codes for CSARTWDSSSYNEQFF.

This clonotype appeared a few times. One end of the junction is discordant with germline, which a read error may explain. The rearrangement joins TRBV6-1 to TRBJ2-3, with D maybe TRBD1 (6 bases). The CDR3 length is 10 residues. Germline CDR1 and CDR2: MNHNS and SASEGT. CDR3 in amino acids: CTSHWGQWYF. In nucleotides, the CDR3 is TGTACCAGCCATTGGGGGCAGTGGTATTTT.

This clonotype was seen a few times. This chain uses TRBV7-2 with TRBJ1-2; 7 bases match TRBD1. From germline, CDR1 is SGHTA and CDR2 FQGNSA. The CDR3 consists of 14 residues. V trimming: 3 bases; J trimming: 4 bases; junction bases outside the gene matches: 5. The DNA of the CDR3 is TGTGCCAGCAGCTTGACACAGGGGTCCTATGGCTACACCTTC. Protein product: CASSLTQGSYGYTF.

Only a few counts were recorded for this clonotype. The V and J genes are TRBV29-1 and TRBJ2-1, with 14 bases matching TRBD2. Germline lookup yields CDR1 SQVTM and CDR2 ANQGSEA. V trimming: 3 bases; J trimming: 9 bases; junction bases outside the gene matches: 7. CDR3 length equals 15 residues. The CDR3 loop reads CSVEGLAGESGEQFF. CDR3 nucleotide sequence: TGCAGCGTTGAGGGACTAGCGGGAGAGTCGGGTGAGCAGTTCTTC.

This clonotype was seen a handful of times. This chain uses TRBV29-1 with TRBJ1-1, with 8 bases matching TRBD1. Per germline, CDR1 SQVTM and CDR2 ANQGSEA. V lost 7 bases, J lost 5 bases, and 9 bases stayed unmatched. The CDR3 is made up of 13 amino acids. CDR3 protein: CSAQTGEGTEAFF. CDR3 nucleotides: TGCAGCGCCCAGACAGGGGAGGGGACTGAAGCTTTCTTT.

The V and J genes are TRBV12-3 or TRBV12-4 and TRBJ2-4; 9 nucleotides agree with TRBD1. This CDR3 contains 14 residues. V was clipped by 6 bases and J by 8 bases; unmatched bases: 8. CDR3 sequence: CASSPGQGTYIQYF. The CDR3 region has the DNA TGTGCCAGCAGCCCGGGACAGGGCACGTACATTCAGTACTTC.

In this sample, this clonotype turned up a few times. The chain carries TRBV2 and TRBJ1-2, with 9 nucleotides matching TRBD1. The CDR3 length is 14 residues. J was trimmed by 9 bases and V by 5 bases; bases with no gene match: 10. Germline V gives CDR1 SNHLY, CDR2 FYNNEI. In DNA form, the CDR3 reads TGTGCCAGCAGTCCCAACCGGGACAGGGATCGCTACACCTTC. It codes for CASSPNRDRDRYTF.

Points on this clonotype: A much more abundant neighbour one base away suggests this may be a read error. V is TRBV9 and J is TRBJ2-5; 9 bases are shared with TRBD1. There are 13 residues in the CDR3. Germline V gene lookup returns CDR1 SGDLS and CDR2 YYNGEE. CDR3 bases: TGTGCCGGCAGCGCCGGGACAGGGGAGACCCAGTACTTC. Residues: CAGSAGTGETQYF.

The V call is TRBV20-1, the J call TRBJ1-3; D might be TRBD1 (5 bases). V was pared by 5 bases and J by 0 bases, with 17 bases between. The length of the CDR3 is 16 residues. Germline values: CDR1 DFQATT, CDR2 SNEGSKA (reference sequence). The CDR3 bases are TGCAGTGCTGAAGGGACCGGGACGGACTCTGGAAACACCATATATTTT. Its protein product is CSAEGTGTDSGNTIYF.

The chain recombines TRBV12-3 or TRBV12-4 with TRBJ1-2, with D possibly being TRBD1 (5 bases). The CDR3 consists of 14 residues. Trimming removed 8 bases at V and 2 bases at J, with 15 bases between. Written as DNA, the CDR3 is TGTGCCAGCTCTATCGGCAGGGCGAACTATGGCTACACCTTC. It specifies CASSIGRANYGYTF.

The sample holds a few counts of this clonotype. This sequence may be a read error, since a much larger clone differs from it by one base. The V and J genes are TRBV6-2 or TRBV6-3 and TRBJ2-7, with 7 nucleotides matching TRBD1. Per the germline V gene, CDR1 is MNHEY and CDR2 is SVGEGT. The CDR3 loop spans 13 amino acids. J was trimmed by 7 bases and V by 6 bases; bases with no gene match: 9. CDR3 amino acids: CASSSQGRNEQYF. The CDR3 DNA reads TGTGCCAGCAGCTCACAGGGGCGCAATGAGCAGTACTTC.